These T cell receptor beta chains were read from a single sample in a study of vaccination effects on CD4 cells after COVID-19. These receptors have no known antigen. Profiling relied on immunoSEQ multiplex PCR, and the TCRdb table lists in-frame clones only, not all of them. The table includes some 19,000 clones, 74% detected once. Sequenced material: CD4+ T cells from PBMCs cultured with a peptide pool, taken before COVID-19 vaccination. Source of these receptors: a human donor who had a prior SARS-CoV-2 infection. Each CDR3 is given with its conserved first and last residue. Each record gives: CDR3 protein, CDR3 DNA, D gene, clone size, J gene, V gene. A D gene is named only where the DNA matches it firmly. Clone size, where shown, is once, few, many, or a class for clones that have expanded.

CASSLGGTYNEQFF | TGTGCCAGCAGCTTAGGCGGCACCTACAATGAGCAGTTCTTC | . | once | TRBJ2-1 | TRBV11-2
CASSWTSGSGETQYF | TGTGCCAGCAGTTGGACAAGCGGGAGTGGGGAGACCCAGTACTTC | TRBD2 | . | TRBJ2-5 | TRBV6-2/TRBV6-3
CASSPPSSLGGEAFF | TGTGCCAGCTCACCACCGAGTTCGTTAGGTGGTGAAGCTTTCTTT | . | . | TRBJ1-1 | TRBV18
CASSRWGEAFF | TGTGCCAGCAGCAGATGGGGGGAAGCTTTCTTT | . | few | TRBJ1-1 | TRBV7-9
CASIGGAWTGELFF | TGTGCCAGCATTGGAGGGGCGTGGACCGGGGAGCTGTTTTTT | . | . | TRBJ2-2 | TRBV6-5
CASSGQGQYEKLFF | TGTGCCAGCAGCGGACAGGGGCAATACGAAAAACTGTTTTTT | TRBD1 | . | TRBJ1-4 | TRBV7-2
CAVAEQETQYF | TGTGCCGTGGCGGAGCAAGAGACCCAGTACTTC | . | . | TRBJ2-5 | TRBV5-3
CASGLGIITGGPVAAFF | TGTGCTAGTGGTTTGGGAATCATTACTGGGGGCCCGGTAGCTGCTTTCTTT | . | . | TRBJ1-1 | TRBV12-5
CASSIRDRAYNEQFF | TGTGCCAGTAGTATTCGCGACAGGGCATACAATGAGCAGTTCTTC | TRBD1 | . | TRBJ2-1 | TRBV19
CASRGGRQGSQETQYF | TGCGCCAGCAGAGGTGGAAGACAGGGTTCACAAGAGACCCAGTACTTC | TRBD1 | few | TRBJ2-5 | TRBV10-1
CASSLGTSGISYEQYF | TGCGCCAGCAGCTTGGGGACTAGCGGGATCTCCTACGAGCAGTACTTC | TRBD2 | . | TRBJ2-7 | TRBV5-1
CASSPPPGSPAYNEQFF | TGTGCCAGCAGCCCCCCCCCTGGGTCCCCAGCCTACAATGAGCAGTTCTTC | . | . | TRBJ2-1 | TRBV9
CASRGVYYNSPLHF | TGTGCCAGCCGTGGGGTTTACTATAATTCACCCCTCCACTTT | . | . | TRBJ1-6 | TRBV2
CASSSPVWDGGTYEQYF | TGTGCCAGCAGCTCACCCGTTTGGGACGGGGGCACTTACGAGCAGTACTTC | . | . | TRBJ2-7 | TRBV7-9
CASSLQRLAGGGTDTQYF | TGTGCCAGCAGTTTACAAAGACTAGCGGGAGGGGGCACAGATACGCAGTATTTT | TRBD2 | . | TRBJ2-3 | TRBV27
CASSFLSWSAGYTF | TGTGCCAGCAGCTTTCTTAGCTGGTCGGCAGGCTACACCTTC | . | . | TRBJ1-2 | TRBV13
CSAIGWSTQYF | TGCAGTGCTATCGGTTGGAGTACGCAGTATTTT | . | few | TRBJ2-3 | TRBV20-1
CASSNGPSVQDRAQYF | TGTGCCAGCAGCAATGGCCCGTCGGTTCAAGATAGGGCCCAGTACTTC | . | . | TRBJ2-5 | TRBV5-4
CASRETGHQPQHF | TGTGCCAGTAGGGAGACAGGGCATCAGCCCCAGCATTTT | TRBD1 | . | TRBJ1-5 | TRBV19
CASSDFGQATYEQYF | TGTGCCAGCAGTGACTTCGGCCAGGCAACCTACGAGCAGTACTTC | . | . | TRBJ2-7 | TRBV2
CASSMDRATDTQYF | TGCGCCAGCAGTATGGACAGGGCTACAGATACGCAGTATTTT | TRBD1 | . | TRBJ2-3 | TRBV5-1
CASSSGVITGELFF | TGTGCCAGTTCTAGCGGGGTAATCACCGGGGAGCTGTTTTTT | TRBD2 | . | TRBJ2-2 | TRBV6-5
CASRGPGGDTQYF | TGTGCCAGCAGAGGACCAGGAGGGGATACGCAGTATTTT | . | . | TRBJ2-3 | TRBV11-2
CASMYLAGGSYEQYF | TGCGCCAGCATGTACCTGGCGGGGGGTTCGTACGAGCAGTACTTC | TRBD2 | . | TRBJ2-7 | TRBV5-1
CASSRVSNEKLFF | TGTGCCAGCAGCCGCGTGTCCAATGAAAAACTGTTTTTT | . | few | TRBJ1-4 | TRBV7-9
CASSPANLDTQYF | TGTGCCAGCTCACCTGCCAACTTAGATACGCAGTATTTT | . | . | TRBJ2-3 | TRBV18
CAQARQGRVEKLFF | TGTGCGCAAGCAAGACAGGGACGGGTCGAAAAACTGTTTTTT | TRBD1 | . | TRBJ1-4 | TRBV30
CASRGSGSAGGPVEQFF | TGTGCCAGCAGAGGATCCGGGTCAGCGGGAGGGCCCGTTGAGCAGTTCTTC | TRBD2 | . | TRBJ2-1 | TRBV2
CASSRRTKDSNQPQHF | TGTGCCAGCTCACGACGGACAAAGGATAGCAATCAGCCCCAGCATTTT | . | once | TRBJ1-5 | TRBV18
CASSDRDGVNEKLFF | TGTGCCAGTAGTGACAGGGATGGGGTTAATGAAAAACTGTTTTTT | TRBD1 | . | TRBJ1-4 | TRBV19